This TCR beta chain stems from a study of T cell responses to AZD1222 COVID-19 vaccine. Broader study findings: Spike-spanning, vaccine-associated CD4 TCRs were dominant at 160-218 and 743-854. In all cases, repertoires were sampled only after the peak T cell response. Females made up more of the donors, who were largely white British, and clonal diversity may have come out too low. A rise in Spike-specific TCR breadth and depth followed two AZD1222 doses.

Sequencing used immunoSEQ multiplex PCR; TCRdb keeps in-frame clones, though not all of them. The sample carries more than 80,000 clones, 70% to 90% recorded once. Worth noting for this clone: Its antigen is not identified.

The source material was peripheral blood, sampled 28 days after the second AZD1222 dose. The clonotype originates from an adult who received the AZD1222 COVID-19 vaccine.

CDR3 amino acids: CASSYSIKNTEAFF. CDR3 coding DNA: TGTGCCAGCAGTTACTCGATTAAGAACACTGAAGCTTTCTTT. The chain employs TRBV6-5 and TRBJ1-1; D call uncertain. CDR1 MNHEY and CDR2 SVGAGI come from the germline V gene. The ends were cut back, 0 bases at V and 1 base at J, with 6 bases in the middle. There are 14 residues in the CDR3.